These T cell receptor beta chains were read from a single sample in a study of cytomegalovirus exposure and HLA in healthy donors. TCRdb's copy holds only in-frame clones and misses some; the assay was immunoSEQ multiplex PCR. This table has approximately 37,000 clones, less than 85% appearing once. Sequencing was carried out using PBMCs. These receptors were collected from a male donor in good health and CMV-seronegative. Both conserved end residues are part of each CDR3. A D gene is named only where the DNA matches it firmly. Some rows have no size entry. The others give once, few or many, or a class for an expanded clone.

cdr3_nt: TGTGCCAGCAGCCCACCGGGACAGAACACTGAAGCTTTCTTT; cdr3_aa: CASSPPGQNTEAFF; j_call: TRBJ1-1; d_call: -; v_call: TRBV7-6; clone_size: once
cdr3_nt: TGTGCCAGCAGCTTAAGTGCGGGAGCCCAAAATGAGCAGTTCTTC; cdr3_aa: CASSLSAGAQNEQFF; j_call: TRBJ2-1; d_call: TRBD2; v_call: TRBV7-2; clone_size: few
cdr3_nt: TGTGCTAGTGGTTTGGTCCCACTAGCGGGAGTCCCCACCGGGGAGCTGTTTTTT; cdr3_aa: CASGLVPLAGVPTGELFF; j_call: TRBJ2-2; d_call: TRBD2; v_call: TRBV12-5; clone_size: once
cdr3_nt: TGTGCCAGCAGTTTATCGACAGGGACCTATGGCTACACCTTC; cdr3_aa: CASSLSTGTYGYTF; j_call: TRBJ1-2; d_call: TRBD1; v_call: TRBV27; clone_size: -
cdr3_nt: TGTGCCAGCAGTGAAGCGGGGGGGGCCAATCAGCCCCAGCATTTT; cdr3_aa: CASSEAGGANQPQHF; j_call: TRBJ1-5; d_call: -; v_call: TRBV6-1; clone_size: -
cdr3_nt: TGTGCCAGCAGCCGCATAGCGGGAGGGTACAATGAGCAGTTCTTC; cdr3_aa: CASSRIAGGYNEQFF; j_call: TRBJ2-1; d_call: TRBD2; v_call: TRBV7-3; clone_size: -
cdr3_nt: TGTGCCAGCAGTGAGCTCGGCCTCAGGGTTGAAGCTTTCTTT; cdr3_aa: CASSELGLRVEAFF; j_call: TRBJ1-1; d_call: -; v_call: TRBV2; clone_size: once
cdr3_nt: TGTGCCTGGAGTGTACTCAGCAATCAGCCCCAGCATTTT; cdr3_aa: CAWSVLSNQPQHF; j_call: TRBJ1-5; d_call: -; v_call: TRBV30; clone_size: -
cdr3_nt: TGTGCCAGTTCCTGGGACAGGTGGGATTACGAGCAGTACTTC; cdr3_aa: CASSWDRWDYEQYF; j_call: TRBJ2-7; d_call: TRBD1; v_call: TRBV6-1; clone_size: -
cdr3_nt: TGCGCCAGCAGCTTGTGGATCGACAGCGACGGCTCTGGAAACACCATATATTTT; cdr3_aa: CASSLWIDSDGSGNTIYF; j_call: TRBJ1-3; d_call: -; v_call: TRBV5-1; clone_size: -
cdr3_nt: TGTGCCAGCAGTGAACTAGCGGGGGGGCAAGAGACCCAGTACTTC; cdr3_aa: CASSELAGGQETQYF; j_call: TRBJ2-5; d_call: TRBD2; v_call: TRBV6-1; clone_size: few
cdr3_nt: TGTGCCAGCAGCTTGTGGGGCCTCGGGGGTAATGAAAAACTGTTTTTT; cdr3_aa: CASSLWGLGGNEKLFF; j_call: TRBJ1-4; d_call: -; v_call: TRBV5-6; clone_size: once
cdr3_nt: TGTGCCAGCAGCGGACAGGGACAGGATCAGCCCCAGCATTTT; cdr3_aa: CASSGQGQDQPQHF; j_call: TRBJ1-5; d_call: TRBD1; v_call: TRBV7-9; clone_size: -
cdr3_nt: TGTGCCAGCAGTGAAAATTCGTATGGCTACACCTTC; cdr3_aa: CASSENSYGYTF; j_call: TRBJ1-2; d_call: -; v_call: TRBV2; clone_size: -
cdr3_nt: TGTGCCTGGAGTAGTGGAGGGCCCTATGGCTACACCTTC; cdr3_aa: CAWSSGGPYGYTF; j_call: TRBJ1-2; d_call: -; v_call: TRBV30; clone_size: -
cdr3_nt: TGTGCCAGCAGTCAAAACCGACTTACTAGAAACAATCAGCCCCAGCATTTT; cdr3_aa: CASSQNRLTRNNQPQHF; j_call: TRBJ1-5; d_call: -; v_call: TRBV28; clone_size: -
cdr3_nt: TGTGCCAGCAGCTTTAGCGGGAGTGGCAATGAGCAGTTCTTC; cdr3_aa: CASSFSGSGNEQFF; j_call: TRBJ2-1; d_call: TRBD2; v_call: TRBV9; clone_size: -
cdr3_nt: TGTGCCACCAGCAGAGATAAGGGACTCAGTACCCTTGCGTATACGCAGTATTTT; cdr3_aa: CATSRDKGLSTLAYTQYF; j_call: TRBJ2-3; d_call: -; v_call: TRBV15; clone_size: -